A selection of T cell receptor beta chains follows, all from one sample in a study of response to subunit inactivated influenza vaccine. TCRdb re-analysed the RT-PCR reads in MiXCR, keeping a single row per CDR3 protein. Here the sample spans some 640,000 distinct CDR3 sequences, around 14% being singletons. Sample: PBMCs from blood, taken less than 15 days before vaccination. These receptors were collected from a man aged 50 to 60 who received an inactivated influenza vaccine. CDR3s include the opening cysteine and the closing phenylalanine or tryptophan. The D gene is left open where the match is weak. Clone size is stated in some rows and not others, as once, few, many or a class when expanded.

D | J | V | size | DNA | CDR3
NA | TRBJ1-1 | TRBV14 | few | TGTGCCAGCAGCCAGAGCCCAGGCGCCGTAACTGAAGCTTTCTTT | CASSQSPGAVTEAFF
NA | TRBJ2-5 | TRBV5-1 | NA | TGCGCCAGCAGCTCCGGGGCGTCGGAGACCCAGTACTTC | CASSSGASETQYF
NA | TRBJ2-1 | TRBV11-3 | NA | TGTGCCAGCAGCTTAGACTCAGACTCCCACAATGAGCAGTTCTTC | CASSLDSDSHNEQFF
NA | TRBJ2-1 | TRBV6-1 | few | TGTGCCAGCAGTCAGAAGTGGGGCAATGAGCAGTTCTTC | CASSQKWGNEQFF
TRBD1 | TRBJ1-2 | TRBV7-9 | few | TGTGCCAGCAGATCGACAGGGAACGGGGCAGCGGAAGGCTACACCTTC | CASRSTGNGAAEGYTF
NA | TRBJ2-7 | TRBV12-3/TRBV12-4 | many | TGTGCCAGCAGTTTAGGAGGGGGAGGCGAGCAGTACTTC | CASSLGGGGEQYF
TRBD1 | TRBJ2-2 | TRBV7-8 | many | TGTGCCAGCAGCCCGTGGGACAGGAAAAAGAACACCGGGGAGCTGTTTTTT | CASSPWDRKKNTGELFF
NA | TRBJ1-1 | TRBV20-1 | many | TGCAGTGCTAGTCACCCCAGGGGTGCCACTGAAGCTTTCTTT | CSASHPRGATEAFF
NA | TRBJ2-1 | TRBV5-1 | few | TGCGCCAGCAGCTTTCTCCAGGGTGCCTACAATGAGCAGTTCTTC | CASSFLQGAYNEQFF
NA | TRBJ1-2 | TRBV29-1 | NA | TGCAGCGTTCCGCACAGGGATGGCTACACCTTC | CSVPHRDGYTF
NA | TRBJ2-2 | TRBV11-2 | NA | TGTGCCAGCAGCAAGAGGGGTTGGAACACCGGGGAGCTGTTTTTT | CASSKRGWNTGELFF
NA | TRBJ2-1 | TRBV18 | many | TGTGCCAGCTCACCAGAGGTCGGTGAGCAGTTCTTC | CASSPEVGEQFF
TRBD2 | TRBJ2-7 | TRBV29-1 | NA | TGCAGCGTAGCTAGCGGGATTTACGAGCAGTACTTC | CSVASGIYEQYF
NA | TRBJ2-4 | TRBV2 | NA | TGTGCCAGCAGACTCCAGGGGGGGTTGACCAAAAACATTCAGTACTTC | CASRLQGGLTKNIQYF
NA | TRBJ2-1 | TRBV4-1 | few | TGCGCCAGCAGCCTCACCTCGGAGGGACCCTACAATGAGCAGTTCTTC | CASSLTSEGPYNEQFF
TRBD2 | TRBJ2-1 | TRBV5-6 | few | TGTGCCAGCAGCCTTAGCGGGAGGGTCGATGAGCAGTTCTTC | CASSLSGRVDEQFF
NA | TRBJ2-3 | TRBV10-3 | NA | TGTGCCACTTACGAAGGGACTCGCGGGGACACAGATACGCAGTATTTT | CATYEGTRGDTDTQYF
NA | TRBJ1-5 | TRBV4-1 | few | TGCGCCAGCAGCCAAGGGGCAGATAATCAGCCCCAGCATTTT | CASSQGADNQPQHF
NA | TRBJ2-1 | TRBV9 | NA | TGTGCCAGCAGCCCTCGAGGCGCTCGGCCGAATGAGCAGTTCTTC | CASSPRGARPNEQFF
TRBD1 | TRBJ2-7 | TRBV6-1 | NA | TGTGCCAGCGGAGGGACAGGGGCCTCCTACGAGCAGTACTTC | CASGGTGASYEQYF
NA | TRBJ2-3 | TRBV4-2 | many | TGTGCCAGCAGCCAAGTTAGCACTAGCACAGATACGCAGTATTTT | CASSQVSTSTDTQYF
NA | TRBJ2-7 | TRBV7-2 | few | TGTGCCAGCAGCCCAAACCCATACTACGAGCAGTACTTC | CASSPNPYYEQYF
TRBD2 | TRBJ2-3 | TRBV14 | few | TGTGCCAGCAGCCCCGCTAGCGGGCCCACAGATACGCAGTATTTT | CASSPASGPTDTQYF
TRBD2 | TRBJ2-3 | TRBV4-3 | many | TGCGCCAGCAGCCAAGAGTGGACTAGAGTCTTGCCAGATACGCAGTATTTT | CASSQEWTRVLPDTQYF